Shown below are 18 T cell receptor beta chains from a single sample sequenced in a study of blood T cell repertoires in COVID-19. Clones were read by immunoSEQ multiplex PCR, and TCRdb kept only the in-frame ones, dropping some. The sample lists more than 110,000 clones, approximately 78% occurring once. The sample taken for sequencing was peripheral blood. The receptors were gathered from a woman of 80 years or more with acute or convalescent COVID-19.

This rearrangement joins TRBV5-1 to TRBJ2-1; D gene ambiguous. The V and J ends lost 6 bases and 4 bases respectively, with 17 bases between them. The CDR3 extends over 15 amino acids. CDR1 is SGHRS and CDR2 is YFSETQ in the germline V gene. CDR3 sequence reads: CASTTGNSRYNEQFF. The CDR3 DNA reads as TGCGCCAGCACAACCGGTAATAGTAGATACAATGAGCAGTTCTTC.

The CDR3 loop reads CASSQFAGVGEAFF. CDR3 DNA: TGTGCCAGCAGCCAGTTCGCGGGAGTGGGAGAAGCTTTCTTT. The chain uses TRBV4-2 and TRBJ1-1; D ambiguous. This CDR3 region has 14 residues. Germline CDR1 and CDR2: LGHNA and YNFKEQ. Between the trimmed V and J ends, which lost 3 bases and 8 bases, there was a span of 16 bases.

The chain recombines TRBV30 with TRBJ1-5; 7 nucleotides match TRBD1. The CDR3 length is 12 residues. Per the germline V gene, CDR1 is GTSNPN and CDR2 is SVGIG (reference sequence). The CDR3 here is CAWDSYNQPQHF. The DNA of the CDR3 is TGTGCGTGGGACAGCTACAATCAGCCCCAGCATTTT.

The gene calls are TRBV5-1 and TRBJ2-1; 7 nucleotides line up with TRBD1. CDR3 length: 15 amino acids. V lost 4 bases to trimming and J lost 0 bases; unmatched junction nucleotides: 4. CDR1 and CDR2 from the germline V gene are SGHRS and YFSETQ. CDR3 sequence: CASSPGQTSYNEQFF. The CDR3 nucleotides are TGCGCCAGCAGCCCGGGACAGACCTCCTACAATGAGCAGTTCTTC.

This clone appeared a few times. V gene TRBV5-1 combines with J gene TRBJ2-3; 7 bases are a match to TRBD2. V shed 7 bases and J 1 base; nucleotides not matched to a gene: 6. Germline CDR1 reads SGHRS; CDR2 reads YFSETQ. The CDR3 has 14 amino acids. CDR3 amino acids: CASGVAGGTDTQYF. As DNA, the CDR3 is TGCGCCAGCGGAGTGGCGGGGGGCACAGATACGCAGTATTTT.

This chain uses TRBV4-1 with TRBJ1-3; D gene uncertain. Per the germline V gene, CDR1 is MGHRA and CDR2 is YSYEKL. The CDR3 consists of 13 residues. Trimming left V 3 bases short and J 4 bases short, with 7 bases between. The CDR3 DNA reads TGCGCCAGCAGCCAGGCACTAGGAAACACCATATATTTT. This gives the protein CASSQALGNTIYF.

The gene calls are TRBV20-1 and TRBJ2-3, with 10 bases matching TRBD2. Germline loops: CDR1 DFQATT, CDR2 SNEGSKA (reference sequence). CDR3 length equals 15 residues. V trimming: 3 bases; J trimming: 6 bases; junction bases outside the gene matches: 9. The CDR3 nucleotides are TGCAGTGCTAGTTCAAACCCGGGACTAGCGGATACGCAGTATTTT. Translated, it gives CSASSNPGLADTQYF.

The rearrangement links TRBV27 to TRBJ2-2, with TRBD2 as a possible D gene (5 bases). This CDR3 contains 16 residues. V was trimmed by 0 bases and J by 5 bases, leaving 13 bases between them. CDR1 MNHEY and CDR2 SMNVEV come from the germline V gene (reference sequence). CDR3: CASSLSAARGTGELFF. The DNA for the CDR3 is TGTGCCAGCAGTTTATCAGCGGCTCGTGGAACCGGGGAGCTGTTTTTT.

The table lists this clone with a count of one. The V gene is TRBV19, the J gene TRBJ2-5, with 9 bases that match TRBD2. V dropped 9 bases and J dropped 5; count of bases not matched to a gene: 13. The CDR3 length is 15 residues. From germline, CDR1 is LNHDA and CDR2 SQIVND (reference sequence). The CDR3 DNA is TGTGCCAGCAAGAGGACTAGCGCGTTGAGGGAGACCCAGTACTTC. Translated: CASKRTSALRETQYF. Based on the CDR3 plus reference TRBV19 and TRBJ2-5, the full variable domain is DGGITQSPKYLFRKEGQNVTLSCEQNLNHDAMYWYRQDPGQGLRLIYYSQIVNDFQKGDIAEGYSVSREKKESFPLTVTSAQKNPTAFYLCASKRTSALRETQYFGPGTRLLVL.

This clone was picked up a small number of times. The chain employs TRBV12-3 or TRBV12-4 and TRBJ2-7; a weak D match, TRBD2 (5 bases). The CDR3 has 12 residues. V lost 5 bases, J lost 4 bases, and 9 bases lay in between. CDR3 amino acids: CASSVGGYEQYF. The CDR3 DNA reads as TGTGCCAGCAGTGTAGGCGGGTACGAGCAGTACTTC.

The V and J genes are TRBV6-5 and TRBJ1-4, with D perhaps TRBD1 (5 bases). The germline CDR1 and CDR2 sequences are MNHEY and SVGAGI. Trimming removed 6 bases at V and 8 bases at J, with 19 bases between. The CDR3 totals 15 residues. CDR3 sequence: CASRAMPGGEEKLFF. The CDR3 DNA is TGTGCCAGCAGAGCGATGCCCGGAGGGGAAGAAAAACTGTTTTTT.

This sequence joins TRBV27 and TRBJ2-7; possible D gene TRBD1, 6 bases. This CDR3 region has 15 residues. Trimming removed 6 bases at V and 4 bases at J, with 19 bases between. The V gene's germline CDR1 is MNHEY and CDR2 SMNVEV (reference sequence). Written as DNA, the CDR3 is TGTGCCAGCAGCCGGACAGTCCCTGGTAGGTACGAGCAGTACTTC. Encoded protein: CASSRTVPGRYEQYF.

V usage is TRBV3-1 (or the pseudogene TRBV3-2) and J usage is TRBJ2-7, with 10 bases aligning to TRBD2. CDR1 and CDR2 (germline): LGHDT, YNNKEL (reference sequence). With 4 bases clipped from V and 0 bases from J, the junction kept 3 bases outside the gene matches. This CDR3 has 15 residues. The CDR3 DNA reads TGTGCCAGCAGCCTAGCGGGAGGCCGCTCCTACGAGCAGTACTTC. It specifies CASSLAGGRSYEQYF.

This clone was seen once. This chain connects TRBV28 to TRBJ2-1; D remains unclear. This CDR3 is built from 14 residues. Germline lookup yields CDR1 MDHEN and CDR2 SYDVKM. V lost 2 bases to trimming and J lost 2 bases, with 7 bases between them. CDR3 coding DNA: TGTGCCAGCAGTTTAGAGGCTACCTACAATGAGCAGTTCTTC. Residues: CASSLEATYNEQFF.

The chain recombines TRBV5-8 with TRBJ2-3; tentative D call: TRBD2 (6 bases). Germline V gene sequence: CDR1 SGHTS, CDR2 YDEGEE. The V gene lost 4 bases and the J gene lost 6 bases, with 12 bases spanning the gap. There are 13 residues in the CDR3. This chain's CDR3 is CASSRDWADTQYF. The CDR3 DNA is TGTGCCAGCAGCCGGGACTGGGCGGATACGCAGTATTTT.

The genes are TRBV25-1 and TRBJ2-3; 7 nucleotides line up with TRBD1. The CDR3 totals 16 residues. Germline CDR1 reads MGHDK; CDR2 reads SYGVNS. J lost 3 bases, V lost 4 bases, and 10 bases had no gene match. As DNA, the CDR3 is TGTGCCAGCAGTGGGACGACAGGGAGAGGGACAGATACGCAGTATTTT. It translates to CASSGTTGRGTDTQYF.

This chain connects TRBV6-2 or TRBV6-3 to TRBJ1-2, with D maybe TRBD1 (5 bases). Deletions cut 5 bases from V and 5 bases from J, with 18 bases between. This CDR3 has 15 residues. In germline, CDR1 is MNHEY, CDR2 SVGEGT. The CDR3 reads CASSRPGGTSYGYTF. DNA of the CDR3: TGTGCCAGCAGTCGCCCGGGGGGGACTAGTTATGGCTACACCTTC.

The rearrangement uses TRBV27 and TRBJ2-7; TRBD2 matches at 8 bases. Germline V gene sequence: CDR1 MNHEY, CDR2 SMNVEV (reference sequence). The CDR3 runs 15 residues. V lost 2 bases, J lost 2 bases, and 5 bases stayed unmatched. CDR3 in amino acids: CASSLVPAGAYEQYF. CDR3 DNA sequence: TGTGCCAGCAGTTTAGTTCCAGCGGGGGCCTACGAGCAGTACTTC.